Below, 29 T cell receptor beta chains from the same sample are listed, as sequenced in a study of control samples from healthy donors and cancer patients. The protocol was immunoSEQ multiplex PCR, while the TCRdb copy is restricted to in-frame clones and leaves out a portion. This sample yields some 100,000 clones, of which about nine tenths are seen a single time; roughly 4% belongs to the top ten. Material for sequencing was blood. These receptors were taken from a human donor in good health. The donor label of this sample is uncertain.

V is TRBV2 and J is TRBJ1-2; TRBD1 aligns across 7 bases. The CDR3 is 13 amino acids. V was pared by 3 bases and J by 8 bases, with 6 bases of the junction left unmatched. Per germline, CDR1 SNHLY and CDR2 FYNNEI. In nucleotides, the CDR3 is TGTGCCAGCAGTGAGGAGGGGGCGAGGGGCTACACCTTC. Translated: CASSEEGARGYTF.

This chain joins TRBV7-9 and TRBJ1-2; D unclear. Trimming removed 1 base from V and 8 bases from J, with 17 bases in between. Germline V gene lookup returns CDR1 SEHNR and CDR2 FQNEAQ (reference sequence). CDR3 length: 15 residues. The CDR3 spells CASSLGERHKDGYTF. Here the CDR3 DNA reads TGTGCCAGCAGCTTAGGAGAAAGACATAAAGACGGCTACACCTTC.

The chain carries TRBV3-1 (or the pseudogene TRBV3-2) and TRBJ2-3; D is unresolved. Germline assignment: CDR1 LGHDT and CDR2 YNNKEL (reference sequence). V was pared by 1 base and J by 10 bases, with 9 bases between. This CDR3 is 12 amino acids long. This CDR3 is CASSQAGPAQYF. The CDR3 bases are TGTGCCAGCAGCCAAGCTGGGCCGGCGCAGTATTTT.

A remark on this clone: Compared with germline, one end of the junction differs, possibly owing to a read error. The genes are TRBV13 and TRBJ2-5; D is unclear. Looked up from germline, CDR1 is PRHDT and CDR2 is FYEKMQ (reference sequence). The CDR3 sequence is 8 residues long. The CDR3 DNA reads TGTGCCAGCAGCGCCCCGAACTTC. The encoded protein is CASSAPNF.

J is TRBJ2-1 and V is TRBV5-6; D is unclear. The V and J ends lost 6 bases and 4 bases respectively, with 14 bases between them. Germline CDR1 and CDR2: SGHDT and YYEEEE. This CDR3 contains 14 residues. CDR3 sequence: CASNVYTLYNEQFF. The CDR3 region has the DNA TGTGCCAGCAATGTCTATACCCTATACAATGAGCAGTTCTTC. Variable domain in full (rest from reference TRBV5-6 and TRBJ2-1): DAGVTQSPTHLIKTRGQQVTLRCSPKSGHDTVSWYQQALGQGPQFIFQYYEEEERQRGNFPDRFSGHQFPNYSSELNVNALLLGDSALYLCASNVYTLYNEQFFGPGTRLTVL.

The rearrangement uses TRBV29-1 and TRBJ1-1; D uncertain. The V gene's germline CDR1 is SQVTM and CDR2 ANQGSEA. The CDR3 sequence is 13 residues long. Trimming shortened V by 5 bases and J by 0 bases, and 10 bases separated the two germline ends. The CDR3: CSVFGGLNTEAFF. CDR3 nucleotides: TGCAGCGTTTTCGGAGGGTTGAACACTGAAGCTTTCTTT.

The DNA for the CDR3 is TGTGCCAGTAGGAGTAGGAACACTGAAGCTTTCTTT. It is translated as CASRSRNTEAFF. The chain employs TRBV19 and TRBJ1-1; D not resolved. Trimming pared 6 bases from V and 1 base from J, leaving 6 bases between. This CDR3 is built from 12 residues. The germline CDR1 and CDR2 sequences are LNHDA and SQIVND (reference sequence).

The chain has TRBV12-3 or TRBV12-4 and TRBJ2-3; either TRBD1 or TRBD2 may supply D (5 bases each). This CDR3 is 12 amino acids long. V shed 8 bases and J shed 6 bases, with 12 bases lying between them. CDR3 sequence: CASWAGTDTQYF. The CDR3 bases are TGTGCCAGCTGGGCAGGGACGGATACGCAGTATTTT.

The chain employs TRBV6-2 or TRBV6-3 and TRBJ2-2; D might be TRBD2 (5 bases). This CDR3 contains 14 residues. V lost 6 bases to trimming and J lost 1 base, with 9 bases between them. Germline V gene sequence: CDR1 MNHEY, CDR2 SVGEGT. CDR3 protein: CASSPRGNTGELFF. CDR3 nucleotide sequence: TGTGCCAGCAGCCCCCGGGGGAACACCGGGGAGCTGTTTTTT.

The genes are TRBV25-1 and TRBJ1-4; no firm D call. The CDR3 is 13 amino acids. Germline-derived CDR1 and CDR2 are MGHDK and SYGVNS. With 0 bases removed from V and 8 bases from J, the gap between germline ends came to 7 bases. Here the CDR3 DNA reads TGTGCCAGCAGTGAATATAACAGCGAAAAACTGTTTTTT. Protein sequence: CASSEYNSEKLFF.

This chain links TRBV12-5 with TRBJ2-2, with 7 positions matching TRBD1. Looked up from germline, CDR1 is LGHNT and CDR2 is FRNRAP. CDR3 length: 18 amino acids. After removal of 1 base from V and 1 base from J, the junction contained 9 bases not matched to a gene. The CDR3 here is CASGLEGRGILNTGELFF. The CDR3 DNA is TGTGCTAGTGGTTTGGAAGGCAGGGGGATTTTGAACACCGGGGAGCTGTTTTTT.

This rearrangement joins TRBV9 to TRBJ2-5; the match to TRBD1 covers 8 bases. Germline V gene sequence: CDR1 SGDLS, CDR2 YYNGEE. CDR3 length: 15 residues. The V gene end was trimmed by 0 bases and the J gene end by 2 bases; junction bases not matched to a gene: 3. CDR3 sequence (DNA): TGTGCCAGCAGCGTAGTGGGGACAGGACAAGAGACCCAGTACTTC. Translation: CASSVVGTGQETQYF.

This clone was picked up one time. The chain couples TRBV6-5 to TRBJ1-4; D may be TRBD1 (5 bases). V was pared by 8 bases and J by 5 bases, with 15 bases between. The CDR3 consists of 14 residues. In germline, CDR1 is MNHEY, CDR2 SVGAGI. The CDR3 nucleotides are TGTGCCAGCCATAGGGACGCCGGGAATGAAAAACTGTTTTTT. This codes for CASHRDAGNEKLFF.

The chain links TRBV7-8 to TRBJ2-2, with 11 positions matching TRBD2. V lost 3 bases to trimming and J lost 7 bases; unmatched junction nucleotides: 7. Germline-derived CDR1 and CDR2 are SGHVS and FQNEAQ. This CDR3 comprises 16 residues. Here the CDR3 reads CASSLTSGALHGELFF. CDR3 coding DNA: TGTGCCAGCAGCTTGACTAGCGGGGCCCTACACGGGGAGCTGTTTTTT.

The V gene is TRBV10-1, the J gene TRBJ2-1; D is ambiguous. The CDR3 runs 11 residues. Germline CDR1 is WNHNN and CDR2 is SYGVQD (reference sequence). V was shortened by 2 bases and J by 7 bases, with 3 bases between the two germline ends. The chain's CDR3 is CASSEQNEQFF. CDR3 in DNA: TGCGCCAGCAGTGAGCAGAATGAGCAGTTCTTC.

This chain links TRBV7-2 with TRBJ1-2, with a tentative D call TRBD1 (5 bases). CDR3 length: 14 residues. Between the trimmed V and J ends, which lost 1 base and 3 bases, there was a span of 9 bases. Germline lookup yields CDR1 SGHTA and CDR2 FQGNSA. CDR3 loop: CASSLGAGYYGYTF. Here the CDR3 DNA reads TGTGCCAGCAGCTTAGGGGCAGGGTACTATGGCTACACCTTC.

This rearrangement joins TRBV6-7 to TRBJ1-1, with 8 bases matching TRBD1. TRBV6-7 is labeled an ORF, and its function is uncertain. This CDR3 contains 14 residues. Trimming cost V 5 bases and J 5 bases; bases outside gene matches: 7. The CDR3 DNA is TGTGCCAGCAGTGCACCGGACAGGGTGACTGAAGCTTTCTTT. This translates into CASSAPDRVTEAFF.

This rearrangement joins TRBV18 to TRBJ1-1; D possibly corresponds to TRBD1 (5 bases). The CDR3 runs 13 residues. Germline V CDR1 and CDR2: KGHSH, LQKENI. With 8 bases removed from V and 4 bases from J, the gap between germline ends came to 14 bases. The DNA of the CDR3 is TGTGCCAGCACCAGGGAAGCGGGCACTGAAGCTTTCTTT. This translates into CASTREAGTEAFF.

The CDR3 region is CASYSGPGAYEQYF. The CDR3 region has the DNA TGCGCCAGTTATAGCGGCCCAGGGGCTTACGAGCAGTACTTC. The chain links TRBV5-1 to TRBJ2-7, with D perhaps matching TRBD1 or TRBD2 (6 bases each). The CDR3 is 14 residues long. Trimming removed 8 bases from V and 4 bases from J, with 19 bases in between. Looked up from germline, CDR1 is SGHRS and CDR2 is YFSETQ.

Here the CDR3 reads CASAQGRGREKLFF. In DNA form, the CDR3 reads TGTGCCAGCGCCCAAGGGAGGGGTAGAGAAAAACTGTTTTTT. The rearrangement uses TRBV7-2 and TRBJ1-4, with TRBD1 as a possible D gene (5 bases). The CDR3 runs to 14 residues. Looked up from germline, CDR1 is SGHTA and CDR2 is FQGNSA. V lost 8 bases and J lost 8, with 18 bases in between. Variable domain in full (rest from reference TRBV7-2 and TRBJ1-4): GAGVSQSPSNKVTEKGKDVELRCDPISGHTALYWYRQSLGQGLEFLIYFQGNSAPDKSGLPSDRFSAERTGGSVSTLTIQRTQQEDSAVYLCASAQGRGREKLFFGSGTQLSVL.

This chain links TRBV29-1 with TRBJ1-3; D call uncertain. The germline V gene encodes CDR1 SQVTM and CDR2 ANQGSEA. The CDR3 has 13 amino acids. The V end lost 5 bases, the J end lost 0 bases, and 8 bases lay between the germline ends. CDR3: CSVQMGSGNTIYF. The CDR3 DNA is TGCAGCGTTCAGATGGGCTCTGGAAACACCATATATTTT.

The sample holds one count of this clone. The V gene is TRBV5-5, the J gene TRBJ2-2, with D maybe TRBD1 (6 bases). The CDR3 runs to 16 residues. V was clipped by 4 bases and J by 6 bases, with 19 bases between them. The V gene's germline CDR1 is SGHKS and CDR2 YYEKEE (reference sequence). CDR3 sequence reads: CASSPNRDKNAGELFF. The CDR3 nucleotides read TGTGCCAGCAGCCCGAACCGGGACAAAAATGCCGGGGAGCTGTTTTTT.

V gene TRBV2 combines with J gene TRBJ2-1; TRBD1 is a possible D gene (5 bases). V was pared by 10 bases and J by 12 bases, with 16 bases between. The CDR3 runs to 11 residues. Germline values: CDR1 SNHLY, CDR2 FYNNEI. Here the CDR3 DNA reads TGTGCCACCTTGCGCGACAGCCCGCAGTTCTTC. Its translation is CATLRDSPQFF.

This clone was seen only once. The CDR3 protein is CASSPRRDLRTDTQYF. The CDR3 DNA sequence: TGTGCCAGCAGTCCCCGACGGGATCTTCGCACAGATACGCAGTATTTT. The rearrangement uses TRBV27 and TRBJ2-3; a possible D gene is TRBD2 (5 bases). Germline V gene sequence: CDR1 MNHEY, CDR2 SMNVEV (reference sequence). V was shortened by 5 bases and J by 1 base, with 16 bases between the two germline ends. The CDR3 has 16 amino acids.

The chain uses TRBV7-8 and TRBJ2-1; 8 bases match TRBD2. The CDR3 is 16 amino acids. Germline V gives CDR1 SGHVS, CDR2 FQNEAQ. Trimming removed 1 base from V and 7 bases from J; junction bases left unmatched: 9. The DNA of the CDR3 is TGTGCCAGCAGCTTAGTGTATCCCGGGGGGGCTAATGAGCAGTTCTTC. Its protein product is CASSLVYPGGANEQFF.

Only one count was recorded for this clone. The V call is TRBV7-2, the J call TRBJ2-5, with 7 bases identical to TRBD2. Looked up from germline, CDR1 is SGHTA and CDR2 is FQGNSA. This CDR3 region has 14 residues. V lost 4 bases and J lost 4; bases outside the gene matches: 6. The CDR3 DNA is TGTGCCAGCAGCTCCCAGCCGGGGGGAGAGACCCAGTACTTC. This gives the protein CASSSQPGGETQYF.

This clone is a singleton in its sample. The chain recombines TRBV28 with TRBJ1-1, with D perhaps matching TRBD1 (6 bases). Germline CDR1 and CDR2: MDHEN and SYDVKM. CDR3 size: 14 residues. Trimming stripped 5 bases from V and 5 bases from J, with 15 bases between. The CDR3 DNA sequence: TGTGCCAGCAGTCTAACAGGGATTCGTACTGAAGCTTTCTTT. This translates into CASSLTGIRTEAFF.

The chain employs TRBV27 and TRBJ2-7; TRBD1 matches 9 bases. The CDR3 is made up of 14 amino acids. J lost 5 bases, V lost 4 bases, and 6 bases had no gene match. Germline CDR1 is MNHEY and CDR2 is SMNVEV (reference sequence). This CDR3 is CASSSGDRAHEQYF. The CDR3 coding sequence is TGTGCCAGCAGTTCAGGGGACAGGGCTCACGAGCAGTACTTC.

This chain uses TRBV6-5 with TRBJ2-7; the D gene is possibly TRBD1 (7 bases). Trimming pared 6 bases from V and 0 bases from J, leaving 9 bases between. CDR1 is MNHEY and CDR2 is SVGAGI in the germline V gene. The CDR3 covers 13 residues. The CDR3 DNA reads TGTGCCAGCAGGCGGGACAGCTCCTACGAGCAGTACTTC. Translation: CASRRDSSYEQYF.